This entry describes one T cell receptor (beta chain). The CDR3 sequence is 14 residues long. Germline V gene lookup returns CDR1 MNHEY and CDR2 SMNVEV (reference sequence). After removal of 8 bases from V and 9 bases from J, the junction contained 9 bases not matched to a gene. The data belong to a study of blood T cell repertoires in COVID-19. Study at large: The United States, Italy and Spain provided the acute and convalescent COVID-19 samples. T cells, B-cell-depleted T cells, or PBMCs supplied cDNA or gDNA.

Cohort placement rested on clinical history that participants reported themselves. Symptom resolution, clearance, or two negative PCRs marked donors in Cohort 3 as recovered. The assay was immunoSEQ multiplex PCR, and TCRdb's table has in-frame clones only and misses some. The sample carries around 250,000 clones, around nine tenths recorded once. The sample was PBMCs or T cells enriched from blood (not recorded which). This TCR came from a woman aged 45-65 years who had recovered from COVID-19. The chain has TRBV27 and TRBJ1-6, with 8 bases lining up with TRBD1. CDR3 DNA: TGTGCCAGCCTCGGCCAGGGGGCGAGTTCACCCCTCCACTTT. Its translation: CASLGQGASSPLHF.